Each of the 7 T cell receptor beta chains below was sequenced from the same sample in a study of shared clonotypes between healthy human individuals (dated by TCRdb to 2018 to 2020). Libraries were made using the immunoSEQ multiplex PCR assay. This is the immuneACCESS table as TCRdb keeps it, with only in-frame sequences that have V and J called. A part of the clones is gone; compared with another copy, unresolved V genes explain less than half, and the rest is unexplained. Counted in this sample were over a million clones; approximately 98.5% of them appeared once. About 0.4% of the sample is taken by the ten largest. The specimen sequenced was naive CD4+ T cells sorted from blood. Reading the label with the study, this specimen's cell subset or site is: CD45RA+ positively selected. These receptors were collected from a man aged 30-40 years in good health.

V and J are TRBV18 and TRBJ2-5; D not certain. CDR1 KGHSH and CDR2 LQKENI come from the germline V gene. The CDR3 covers 16 residues. Trimming pared 1 base from V and 5 bases from J, leaving 17 bases between. In nucleotides, the CDR3 is TGTGCCAGCTCACCACTTATGAGCGAAGGGATGGAGACCCAGTACTTC. This codes for CASSPLMSEGMETQYF.

On this clone: The sample carries other DNA sequences with the same CDR3. This rearrangement joins TRBV5-4 to TRBJ2-1, with 14 bases aligning to TRBD2. The V and J ends lost 4 bases and 8 bases, in that order; junction bases with no gene match: 5. Germline V CDR1 and CDR2: SGHNT, YYREEE (reference sequence). The CDR3 loop spans 15 amino acids. CDR3 sequence (DNA): TGTGCCAGCAGCCTAGGACTAGCGGGAGGCGATGAGCAGTTCTTC. Residues: CASSLGLAGGDEQFF. Using reference TRBV5-4 and TRBJ2-1 for the parts outside the CDR3, the full variable domain is ETGVTQSPTHLIKTRGQQVTLRCSSQSGHNTVSWYQQALGQGPQFIFQYYREEENGRGNFPPRFSGLQFPNYSSELNVNALELDDSALYLCASSLGLAGGDEQFFGPGTRLTVL.

The chain carries TRBV11-2 and TRBJ2-4; TRBD2 is a possible D gene (5 bases). Per the germline V gene, CDR1 is SGHAT and CDR2 is FQNNGV. CDR3 length equals 16 residues. Between the trimmed V and J ends, which lost 5 bases and 1 base, there was a span of 15 bases. The CDR3 loop reads CASSPIGDGAKNIQYF. DNA for the CDR3: TGTGCCAGCAGCCCCATCGGGGATGGGGCCAAAAACATTCAGTACTTC.

This chain uses TRBV19 with TRBJ2-2; TRBD2 might be the D (6 bases). This CDR3 region has 14 residues. Germline values: CDR1 LNHDA, CDR2 SQIVND (reference sequence). V dropped 6 bases and J dropped 4 bases, with 12 bases sitting between them. The CDR3 nucleotides read TGTGCCAGTAGCAGGGACTTCGTCACCGGGGAGCTGTTTTTT. It specifies CASSRDFVTGELFF.

This chain links TRBV6-1 with TRBJ2-3, with a tentative D call TRBD1 (6 bases). CDR1 and CDR2 from the germline V gene are MNHNS and SASEGT. The CDR3 contains 14 residues. V was cut by 5 bases and J by 2 bases, with 11 bases left in between. CDR3 in amino acids: CASSPTGFTDTQYF. The CDR3 DNA sequence: TGTGCCAGCAGTCCGACAGGTTTCACAGATACGCAGTATTTT.

J is TRBJ1-5 and V is TRBV5-1; D unclear. Germline V gene data show CDR1 as SGHRS and CDR2 as YFSETQ. There are 13 residues in the CDR3. V was trimmed by 4 bases and J by 3 bases, leaving 8 bases between them. CDR3 coding DNA: TGCGCCAGCAGCGTCACCTCCAATCAGCCCCAGCATTTT. Residues: CASSVTSNQPQHF.

Comment on this clone: One end of the junction does not line up with germline, which may come from a read error. The rearrangement joins TRBV7-7 to TRBJ2-3, with D perhaps TRBD1 (5 bases). This CDR3 spans 18 amino acids. The germline V gene has CDR1 SSHAT and CDR2 FNYEAQ (reference sequence). The CDR3 DNA sequence: TGTGCTAGCAGCCGATTAGGGGCCGGCAGGCTAGACACAGATACGCAGTATTTT. This gives the protein CASSRLGAGRLDTDTQYF. Looking up the rest from reference TRBV7-7 and TRBJ2-3 gives the full variable domain: GAGVSQSPRYKVTKRGQDVTLRCDPISSHATLYWYQQALGQGPEFLTYFNYEAQPDKSGLPSDRFSAERPEGSISTLTIQRTEQRDSAMYRCASSRLGAGRLDTDTQYFGPGTRLTVL.